The 21 T cell receptor beta chains listed next were all sequenced from one sample in a study of blood T cell repertoires in COVID-19. Data came from immunoSEQ multiplex PCR; TCRdb stores just in-frame clones and leaves some out. Altogether about 350,000 clones are present, about 89% being singletons, with the ten largest covering about 6.9%. Sequences were obtained from peripheral blood. Receptor source: a woman aged 45-59 years with COVID-19, enrolled during active disease.

The rearrangement uses TRBV6-5 and TRBJ2-1, with TRBD1 matching over 7 bases. The trim removed 7 bases at V and 7 bases at J, leaving 1 base unmatched. The CDR3 sequence is 11 residues long. Looked up from germline, CDR1 is MNHEY and CDR2 is SVGAGI. The CDR3 DNA sequence: TGTGCCAGCACCAGGGGGAATGAGCAGTTCTTC. It encodes CASTRGNEQFF.

This rearrangement joins TRBV30 to TRBJ1-2; 8 bases are shared with TRBD1. J lost 8 bases, V lost 3 bases, and 14 bases had no gene match. Germline CDR1 is GTSNPN and CDR2 is SVGIG (reference sequence). The CDR3 is made up of 15 amino acids. This CDR3 reads CAWSRTAGGAKGYTF. The CDR3 DNA reads TGTGCCTGGAGCAGGACCGCAGGGGGCGCGAAGGGCTACACCTTC.

The rearrangement links TRBV15 to TRBJ1-1; a weak D match, TRBD1 (5 bases). V was trimmed by 0 bases and J by 2 bases, leaving 10 bases between them. This CDR3 is built from 15 residues. Germline V gives CDR1 LNHNV, CDR2 YYDKDF (reference sequence). Here the CDR3 reads CATSRETGGNTEAFF. DNA of the CDR3: TGTGCCACCAGCAGAGAAACAGGTGGAAACACTGAAGCTTTCTTT. Complete variable domain (other parts from reference TRBV15 and TRBJ1-1): DAMVIQNPRYQVTQFGKPVTLSCSQTLNHNVMYWYQQKSSQAPKLLFHYYDKDFNNEADTPDNFQSRRPNTSFCFLDIRSPGLGDTAMYLCATSRETGGNTEAFFGQGTRLTVV.

The chain is built from TRBV4-3 and TRBJ2-7, with a possible D match to TRBD1 (6 bases). Looked up from germline, CDR1 is LGHNA and CDR2 is YSLEER. The CDR3 is 14 amino acids. V lost 4 bases and J 1 base, leaving 11 bases between the germline ends. The CDR3 DNA follows: TGCGCCAGCAGCCGGACAGTCACTTCCTACGAGCAGTACTTC. Its protein product is CASSRTVTSYEQYF.

This chain joins TRBV18 and TRBJ2-7, with 10 nucleotides matching TRBD2. In germline, CDR1 is KGHSH, CDR2 LQKENI. The CDR3 is 15 amino acids. V trimming: 0 bases; J trimming: 6 bases; junction bases outside the gene matches: 5. The CDR3 here is CASSPPIAGGSEQYF. In nucleotides, the CDR3 is TGTGCCAGCTCACCACCAATAGCGGGAGGAAGCGAGCAGTACTTC.

The rearrangement links TRBV6-5 to TRBJ2-2; 11 bases are a match to TRBD2. This CDR3 comprises 15 residues. V lost 7 bases and J lost 7; bases outside the gene matches: 8. Germline V gene lookup returns CDR1 MNHEY and CDR2 SVGAGI. The CDR3 protein is CASNLAGGVVGELFF. CDR3 coding DNA: TGTGCCAGCAATCTAGCGGGAGGCGTAGTCGGGGAGCTGTTTTTT.

The V and J genes are TRBV19 and TRBJ2-1, with a possible D match to TRBD2 (5 bases). The CDR3 has 15 amino acids. Germline V gene sequence: CDR1 LNHDA, CDR2 SQIVND (reference sequence). The V end was cut by 3 bases, the J end by 0 bases, with 9 bases between. The CDR3 loop reads CASSISGNSYNEQFF. In DNA, the CDR3 is TGTGCCAGTAGTATCAGCGGAAACTCCTACAATGAGCAGTTCTTC.

The chain carries TRBV7-3 and TRBJ1-4, with D possibly TRBD1 on 6 matching bases. The CDR3 is 13 residues long. CDR1 SGHTA and CDR2 FQGTGA come from the germline V gene. Trimming took 4 bases from V and 8 from J, leaving 11 bases between them. The DNA for the CDR3 is TGTGCCAGCAGCTCAGGGGTTGGAGAAAAACTGTTTTTT. This sequence encodes CASSSGVGEKLFF.

The CDR3 DNA reads as TGTGCCAGCAGCTTGGACATGGGCGGAGAGACCCAGTACTTC. Translating gives CASSLDMGGETQYF. The J gene is TRBJ2-5, the V gene TRBV2; D is perhaps TRBD1 (5 bases). The length of the CDR3 is 14 residues. Trimming stripped 6 bases from V and 4 bases from J, with 15 bases between. Per germline, CDR1 SNHLY and CDR2 FYNNEI. The full variable domain, completed using reference TRBV2 and TRBJ2-5, is EPEVTQTPSHQVTQMGQEVILRCVPISNHLYFYWYRQILGQKVEFLVSFYNNEISEKSEIFDDQFSVERPDGSNFTLKIRSTKLEDSAMYFCASSLDMGGETQYFGPGTRLLVL.

The chain has TRBV15 and TRBJ1-6; D is perhaps TRBD1 (6 bases). Germline values: CDR1 LNHNV, CDR2 YYDKDF (reference sequence). The CDR3 is made up of 15 amino acids. V was clipped by 2 bases and J by 7 bases, with 12 bases between them. The CDR3, as DNA: TGTGCCACCAGCAGACCCACAGGGACCAATTCACCCCTCCACTTT. It is translated as CATSRPTGTNSPLHF. Using reference TRBV15 and TRBJ1-6 for the parts outside the CDR3, the full variable domain is DAMVIQNPRYQVTQFGKPVTLSCSQTLNHNVMYWYQQKSSQAPKLLFHYYDKDFNNEADTPDNFQSRRPNTSFCFLDIRSPGLGDTAMYLCATSRPTGTNSPLHFGNGTRLTVT.

The chain joins TRBV3-1 (or the pseudogene TRBV3-2) to TRBJ1-4; D is perhaps TRBD1 (5 bases). This CDR3 is built from 15 residues. Per germline, CDR1 LGHDT and CDR2 YNNKEL (reference sequence). The germline V and J ends were trimmed by 5 bases and 0 bases, with 10 bases remaining between them. CDR3 sequence: CASSYTGTTNEKLFF. In DNA, the CDR3 is TGTGCCAGCAGCTATACAGGCACAACTAATGAAAAACTGTTTTTT.

This clone is a singleton in its sample. The CDR3 protein is CASSAVSSYNEQFF. CDR3 bases: TGTGCCAGCAGCGCAGTCAGCTCCTACAATGAGCAGTTCTTC. The chain links TRBV2 to TRBJ2-1; the D is unclear. This CDR3 has 14 residues. V was pared by 6 bases and J by 0 bases, with 9 bases between. Per germline, CDR1 SNHLY and CDR2 FYNNEI. The whole variable domain, remainder taken from reference TRBV2 and TRBJ2-1, is EPEVTQTPSHQVTQMGQEVILRCVPISNHLYFYWYRQILGQKVEFLVSFYNNEISEKSEIFDDQFSVERPDGSNFTLKIRSTKLEDSAMYFCASSAVSSYNEQFFGPGTRLTVL.

This clone was seen a handful of times. V and J are TRBV19 and TRBJ2-7; tentative D call: TRBD2 (5 bases). Trimming took off 6 bases at V and 0 bases at J, with 15 bases between the two ends. Germline assignment: CDR1 LNHDA and CDR2 SQIVND (reference sequence). The CDR3 extends over 15 amino acids. CDR3 residues: CASRPSGASSYEQYF. CDR3 bases: TGTGCCAGTAGACCGAGCGGCGCTAGCTCCTACGAGCAGTACTTC.

This chain connects TRBV7-2 to TRBJ2-1, with 11 bases lining up with TRBD2. Trimming removed 5 bases from V and 3 bases from J; junction bases left unmatched: 3. Germline assignment: CDR1 SGHTA and CDR2 FQGNSA. The CDR3 is made up of 15 amino acids. The CDR3 DNA sequence: TGTGCCAGCAGCGCACTAGCGGGAGTCTACAATGAGCAGTTCTTC. As protein: CASSALAGVYNEQFF. Together with reference TRBV7-2 and TRBJ2-1, the CDR3 gives the full variable domain: GAGVSQSPSNKVTEKGKDVELRCDPISGHTALYWYRQSLGQGLEFLIYFQGNSAPDKSGLPSDRFSAERTGGSVSTLTIQRTQQEDSAVYLCASSALAGVYNEQFFGPGTRLTVL.

The chain recombines TRBV27 with TRBJ2-7; D is perhaps TRBD1 (9 bases). The CDR3 totals 19 residues. Deletions cut 1 base from V and 1 base from J, with 23 bases between. From germline, CDR1 is MNHEY and CDR2 SMNVEV (reference sequence). CDR3: CASSLWGTGFSGKSYEQYF. The DNA for the CDR3 is TGTGCCAGCAGTTTATGGGGGACAGGGTTTAGCGGGAAGTCCTACGAGCAGTACTTC.

The rearrangement joins TRBV29-1 to TRBJ1-1; 7 bases are shared with TRBD1. Trimming removed 2 bases from V and 6 bases from J; junction bases left unmatched: 21. Germline V CDR1 and CDR2: SQVTM, ANQGSEA. The CDR3 runs 18 residues. The chain's CDR3 is CSVEPTPGQGVPMAEAFF. DNA of the CDR3: TGCAGCGTTGAACCGACCCCTGGGCAGGGGGTCCCCATGGCTGAAGCTTTCTTT.

The V gene is TRBV6-5, the J gene TRBJ2-7; a weak D match, TRBD2 (6 bases). Trimming took off 2 bases at V and 2 bases at J, with 16 bases between the two ends. The CDR3 extends over 16 amino acids. CDR1 is MNHEY and CDR2 is SVGAGI in the germline V gene. The CDR3 sequence: CASSYSLGTFPYEQYF. The CDR3 nucleotides read TGTGCCAGCAGTTACAGCCTCGGGACTTTTCCCTACGAGCAGTACTTC.

Written as DNA, the CDR3 is TGTGCCAGCAGCCAGTCGCTCCGAGCAGGGAACACTGAAGCTTTCTTT. Its protein is CASSQSLRAGNTEAFF. This rearrangement joins TRBV3-1 (or the pseudogene TRBV3-2) to TRBJ1-1; D unclear. The CDR3 has 16 residues. Looked up from germline, CDR1 is LGHDT and CDR2 is YNNKEL (reference sequence). Trimming took 3 bases from V and 1 from J, leaving 15 bases between them.

The CDR3 nucleotides are TGTGCCAGCAGCGTATCACCCACAGGGACAGGGGCAGATACGCAGTATTTT. Translating it yields CASSVSPTGTGADTQYF. The gene calls are TRBV9 and TRBJ2-3, with 10 positions matching TRBD1. The germline gives CDR1 SGDLS, CDR2 YYNGEE. This CDR3 is built from 17 residues. The V gene end was trimmed by 1 base and the J gene end by 4 bases; junction bases not matched to a gene: 9. The entire variable domain, with the rest obtained from reference TRBV9 and TRBJ2-3, is as follows: DSGVTQTPKHLITATGQRVTLRCSPRSGDLSVYWYQQSLDQGLQFLIQYYNGEERAKGNILERFSAQQFPDLHSELNLSSLELGDSALYFCASSVSPTGTGADTQYFGPGTRLTVL.

This rearrangement joins TRBV5-4 to TRBJ1-1; TRBD1 might be the D (6 bases). The germline V and J ends were trimmed by 1 base and 4 bases, with 8 bases remaining between them. Per the germline V gene, CDR1 is SGHNT and CDR2 is YYREEE (reference sequence). This CDR3 region has 13 residues. The CDR3 region is CASSLQGSTEAFF. DNA for the CDR3: TGTGCCAGCAGCTTGCAGGGGAGCACTGAAGCTTTCTTT.

This sequence joins TRBV6-5 and TRBJ2-4; TRBD1 agrees at 9 bases. This CDR3 contains 14 residues. From germline, CDR1 is MNHEY and CDR2 SVGAGI. Trimming at V came to 6 bases and at J to 4 bases, leaving 4 bases not matched to a gene. The CDR3 loop is CASRPGQGKNIQYF. CDR3 sequence (DNA): TGTGCCAGCAGACCGGGACAGGGAAAAAACATTCAGTACTTC.